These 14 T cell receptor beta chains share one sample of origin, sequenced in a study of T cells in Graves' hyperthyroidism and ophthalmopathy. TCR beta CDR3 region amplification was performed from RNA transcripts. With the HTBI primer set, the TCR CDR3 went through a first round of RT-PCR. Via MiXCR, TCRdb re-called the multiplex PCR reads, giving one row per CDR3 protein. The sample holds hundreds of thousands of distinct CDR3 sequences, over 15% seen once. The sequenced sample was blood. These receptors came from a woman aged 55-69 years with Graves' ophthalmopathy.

This CDR3 reads CASRAGAEEQETQYF. DNA of the CDR3: TGTGCCAGTAGGGCAGGGGCAGAGGAACAAGAGACCCAGTACTTC. The rearrangement joins TRBV19 to TRBJ2-5; tentative D call: TRBD1 (6 bases). The germline V gene has CDR1 LNHDA and CDR2 SQIVND (reference sequence). This CDR3 has 15 amino acids. Between the trimmed V and J ends, which lost 6 bases and 2 bases, there was a span of 16 bases.

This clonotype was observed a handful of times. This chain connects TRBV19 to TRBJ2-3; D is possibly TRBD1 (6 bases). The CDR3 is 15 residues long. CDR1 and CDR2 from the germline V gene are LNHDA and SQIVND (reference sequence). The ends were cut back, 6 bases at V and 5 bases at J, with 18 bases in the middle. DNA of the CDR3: TGTGCCAGTAGCCGGACAGCGATCCAGGGAGATACGCAGTATTTT. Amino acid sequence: CASSRTAIQGDTQYF.

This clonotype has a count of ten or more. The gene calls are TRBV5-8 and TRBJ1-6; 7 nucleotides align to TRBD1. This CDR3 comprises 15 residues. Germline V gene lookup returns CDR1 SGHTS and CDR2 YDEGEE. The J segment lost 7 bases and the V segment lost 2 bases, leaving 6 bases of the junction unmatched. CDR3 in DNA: TGTGCCAGCAGCTTTTGGGGCAGGGGGAATTCACCCCTCCACTTT. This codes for CASSFWGRGNSPLHF.

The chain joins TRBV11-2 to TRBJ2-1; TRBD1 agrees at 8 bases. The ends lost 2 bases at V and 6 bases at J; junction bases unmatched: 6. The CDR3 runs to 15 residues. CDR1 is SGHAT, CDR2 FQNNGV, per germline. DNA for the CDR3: TGTGCCAGCAGCTTATTCAGGGGGCGCGCCAATGAGCAGTTCTTC. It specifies CASSLFRGRANEQFF.

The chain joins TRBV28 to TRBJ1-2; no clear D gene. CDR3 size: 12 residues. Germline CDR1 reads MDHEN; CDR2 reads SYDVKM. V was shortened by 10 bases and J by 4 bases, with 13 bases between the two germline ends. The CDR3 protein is CATNDRAYGYTF. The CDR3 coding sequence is TGTGCCACCAACGACCGAGCCTATGGCTACACCTTC.

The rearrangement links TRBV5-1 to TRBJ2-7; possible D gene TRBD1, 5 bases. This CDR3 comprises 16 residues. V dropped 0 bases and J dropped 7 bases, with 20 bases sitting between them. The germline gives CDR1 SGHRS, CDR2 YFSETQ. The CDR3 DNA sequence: TGCGCCAGCAGCTTGGGGACATCCTCAGATGCGAGGGAGCAGTACTTC. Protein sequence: CASSLGTSSDAREQYF.

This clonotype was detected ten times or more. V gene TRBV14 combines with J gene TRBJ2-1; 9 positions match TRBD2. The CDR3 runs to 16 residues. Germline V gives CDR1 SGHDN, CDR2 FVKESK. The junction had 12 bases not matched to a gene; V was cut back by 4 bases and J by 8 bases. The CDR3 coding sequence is TGTGCCAGCAGCCCCAATAGCGGGAGAGCGGACCATGAGCAGTTCTTC. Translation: CASSPNSGRADHEQFF.

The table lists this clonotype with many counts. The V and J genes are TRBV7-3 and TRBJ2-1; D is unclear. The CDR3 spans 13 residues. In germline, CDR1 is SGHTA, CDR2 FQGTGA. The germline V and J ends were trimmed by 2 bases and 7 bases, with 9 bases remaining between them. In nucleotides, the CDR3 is TGTGCCAGCAGCTTATTAGAATTGAATGAGCAGTTCTTC. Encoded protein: CASSLLELNEQFF.

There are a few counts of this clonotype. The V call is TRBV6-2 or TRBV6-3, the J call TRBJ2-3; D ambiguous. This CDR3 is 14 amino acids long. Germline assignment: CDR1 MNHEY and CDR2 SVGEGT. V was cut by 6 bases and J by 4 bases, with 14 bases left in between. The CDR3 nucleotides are TGTGCCAGCAGGCAGACGGACGTCGCAGATACGCAGTATTTT. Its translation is CASRQTDVADTQYF.

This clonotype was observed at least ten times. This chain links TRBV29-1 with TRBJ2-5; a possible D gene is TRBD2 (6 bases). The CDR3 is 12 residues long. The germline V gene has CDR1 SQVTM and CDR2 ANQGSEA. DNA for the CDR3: TGCAGTACCAGGGACTCCCAAGAGACCCAGTACTTC. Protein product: CSTRDSQETQYF.

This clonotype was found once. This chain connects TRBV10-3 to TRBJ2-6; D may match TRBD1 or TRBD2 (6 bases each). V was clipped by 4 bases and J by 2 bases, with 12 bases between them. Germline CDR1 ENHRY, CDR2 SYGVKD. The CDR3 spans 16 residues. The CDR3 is CAISAGGHAGANVLTF. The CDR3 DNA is TGTGCCATCAGTGCTGGGGGGCACGCTGGGGCCAACGTCCTGACTTTC.

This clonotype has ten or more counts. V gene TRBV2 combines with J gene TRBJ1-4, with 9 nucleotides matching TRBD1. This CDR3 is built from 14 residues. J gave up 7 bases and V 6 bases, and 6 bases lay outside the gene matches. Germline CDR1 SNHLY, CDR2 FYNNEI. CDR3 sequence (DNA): TGTGCCAGCAGGGAGGGACAGGGAGGTGAAAAACTGTTTTTT. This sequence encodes CASREGQGGEKLFF.

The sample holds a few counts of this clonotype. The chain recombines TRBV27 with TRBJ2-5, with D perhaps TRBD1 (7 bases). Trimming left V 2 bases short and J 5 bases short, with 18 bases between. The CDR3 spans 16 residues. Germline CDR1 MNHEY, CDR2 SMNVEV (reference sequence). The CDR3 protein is CASSLRQGDLGETQYF. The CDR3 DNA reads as TGTGCCAGCAGTTTAAGGCAGGGGGACTTAGGGGAGACCCAGTACTTC.

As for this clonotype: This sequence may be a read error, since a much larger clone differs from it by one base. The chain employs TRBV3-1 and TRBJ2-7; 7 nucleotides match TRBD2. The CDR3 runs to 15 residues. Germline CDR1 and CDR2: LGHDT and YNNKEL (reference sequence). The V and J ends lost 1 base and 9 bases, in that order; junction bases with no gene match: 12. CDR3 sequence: CASSQASAGSHGQYF. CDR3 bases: TGTGCCAGCAGCCAAGCCTCAGCGGGGAGCCATGGGCAGTACTTC.